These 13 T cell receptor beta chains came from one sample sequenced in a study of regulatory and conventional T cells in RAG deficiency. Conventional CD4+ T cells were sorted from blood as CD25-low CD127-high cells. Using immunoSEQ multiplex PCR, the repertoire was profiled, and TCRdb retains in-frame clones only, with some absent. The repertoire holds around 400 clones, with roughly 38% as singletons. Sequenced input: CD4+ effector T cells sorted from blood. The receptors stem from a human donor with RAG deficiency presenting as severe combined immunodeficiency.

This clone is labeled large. CDR3 nucleotide sequence: TGTGCCAGCAGCTTAAGGGGACAGAACACTGAAGCTTTCTTT. Residues: CASSLRGQNTEAFF. The V and J genes are TRBV7-3 and TRBJ1-1; maybe TRBD1 (6 bases). Germline CDR1 is SGHTA and CDR2 is FQGTGA. The CDR3 is made up of 14 amino acids. The V end was cut by 1 base, the J end by 1 base, with 7 bases between.

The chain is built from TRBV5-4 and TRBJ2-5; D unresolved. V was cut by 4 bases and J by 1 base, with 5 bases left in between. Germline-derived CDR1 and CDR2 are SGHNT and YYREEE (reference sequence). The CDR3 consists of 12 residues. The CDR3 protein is CASSGVQETQYF. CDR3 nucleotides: TGTGCCAGCAGCGGAGTCCAAGAGACCCAGTACTTC.

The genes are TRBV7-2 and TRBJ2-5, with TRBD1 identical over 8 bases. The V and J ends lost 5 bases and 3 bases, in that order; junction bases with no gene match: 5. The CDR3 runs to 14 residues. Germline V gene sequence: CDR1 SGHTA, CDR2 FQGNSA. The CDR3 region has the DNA TGTGCCAGCAGCCTAGGACAGGGAGAAGAGACCCAGTACTTC. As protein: CASSLGQGEETQYF.

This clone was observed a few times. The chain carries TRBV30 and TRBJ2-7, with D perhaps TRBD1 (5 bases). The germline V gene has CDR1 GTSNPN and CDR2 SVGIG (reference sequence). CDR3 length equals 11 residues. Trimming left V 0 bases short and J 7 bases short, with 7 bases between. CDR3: CAWSVHREQYF. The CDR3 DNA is TGTGCCTGGAGTGTACACAGGGAGCAGTACTTC. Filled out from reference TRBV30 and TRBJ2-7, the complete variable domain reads SQTIHQWPATLVQPVGSPLSLECTVEGTSNPNLYWYRQAAGRGLQLLFYSVGIGQISSEVPQNLSASRPQDRQFILSSKKLLLSDSGFYLCAWSVHREQYFGPGTRLTVT.

Here the CDR3 reads CASSLSRDSSNQPQHF. The CDR3 DNA reads TGTGCCAGCAGTTTATCGAGGGACAGTAGCAATCAGCCCCAGCATTTT. The rearrangement links TRBV27 to TRBJ1-5; 7 bases line up with TRBD1. Looked up from germline, CDR1 is MNHEY and CDR2 is SMNVEV (reference sequence). The V and J ends lost 0 bases and 0 bases, in that order; junction bases with no gene match: 2. The CDR3 contains 16 residues.

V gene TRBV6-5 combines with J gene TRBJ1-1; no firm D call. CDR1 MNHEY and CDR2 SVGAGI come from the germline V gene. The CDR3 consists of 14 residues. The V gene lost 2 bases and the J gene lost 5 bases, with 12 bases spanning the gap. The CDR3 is CASSYGRDETEAFF. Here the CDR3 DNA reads TGTGCCAGCAGTTACGGCAGAGATGAGACTGAAGCTTTCTTT.

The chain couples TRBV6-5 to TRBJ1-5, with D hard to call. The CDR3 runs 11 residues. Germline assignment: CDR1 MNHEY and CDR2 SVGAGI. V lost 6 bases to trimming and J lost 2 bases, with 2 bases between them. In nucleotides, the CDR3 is TGTGCCAGCAGGGGCAATCAGCCCCAGCATTTT. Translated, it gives CASRGNQPQHF.

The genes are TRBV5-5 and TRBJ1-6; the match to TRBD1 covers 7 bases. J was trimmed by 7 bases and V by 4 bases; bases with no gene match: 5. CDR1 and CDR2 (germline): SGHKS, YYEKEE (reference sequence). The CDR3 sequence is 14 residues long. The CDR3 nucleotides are TGTGCCAGCAGCGTTCCGGGACAGAATTCACCCCTCCACTTT. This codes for CASSVPGQNSPLHF.

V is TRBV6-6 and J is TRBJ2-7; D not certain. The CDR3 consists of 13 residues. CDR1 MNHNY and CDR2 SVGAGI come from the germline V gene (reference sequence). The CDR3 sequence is CACFGRFSYEQYF. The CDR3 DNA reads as TGTGCTTGCTTTGGTCGGTTCTCCTACGAGCAGTACTTC.

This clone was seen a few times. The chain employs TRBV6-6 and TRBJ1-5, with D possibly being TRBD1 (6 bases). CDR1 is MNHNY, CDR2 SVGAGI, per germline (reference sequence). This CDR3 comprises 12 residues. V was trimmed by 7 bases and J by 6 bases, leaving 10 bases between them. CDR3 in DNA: TGTGCCAGCACCCTAGGGGGTCAGCCCCAGCATTTT. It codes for CASTLGGQPQHF.

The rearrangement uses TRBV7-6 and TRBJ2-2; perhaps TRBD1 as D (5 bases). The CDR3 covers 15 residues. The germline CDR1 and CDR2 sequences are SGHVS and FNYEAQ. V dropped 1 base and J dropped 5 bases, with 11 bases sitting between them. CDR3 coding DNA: TGTGCCAGCAGCTTAGATAGCCCAGGGACCGGGGAGCTGTTTTTT. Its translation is CASSLDSPGTGELFF.

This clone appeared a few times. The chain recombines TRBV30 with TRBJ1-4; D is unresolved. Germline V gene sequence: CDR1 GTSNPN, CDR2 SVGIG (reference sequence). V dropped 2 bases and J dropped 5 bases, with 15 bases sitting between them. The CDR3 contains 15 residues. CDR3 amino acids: CAWSSLRVRNEKLFF. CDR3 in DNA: TGTGCCTGGAGTTCCCTTCGGGTGAGGAATGAAAAACTGTTTTTT.

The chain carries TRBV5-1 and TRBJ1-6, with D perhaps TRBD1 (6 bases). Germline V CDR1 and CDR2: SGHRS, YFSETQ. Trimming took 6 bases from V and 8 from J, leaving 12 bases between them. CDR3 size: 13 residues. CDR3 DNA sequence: TGCGCCAGCAATGGGGGGCTCGATTCACCCCTCCACTTT. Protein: CASNGGLDSPLHF. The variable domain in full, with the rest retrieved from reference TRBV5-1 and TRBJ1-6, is KAGVTQTPRYLIKTRGQQVTLSCSPISGHRSVSWYQQTPGQGLQFLFEYFSETQRNKGNFPGRFSGRQFSNSRSEMNVSTLELGDSALYLCASNGGLDSPLHFGNGTRLTVT.